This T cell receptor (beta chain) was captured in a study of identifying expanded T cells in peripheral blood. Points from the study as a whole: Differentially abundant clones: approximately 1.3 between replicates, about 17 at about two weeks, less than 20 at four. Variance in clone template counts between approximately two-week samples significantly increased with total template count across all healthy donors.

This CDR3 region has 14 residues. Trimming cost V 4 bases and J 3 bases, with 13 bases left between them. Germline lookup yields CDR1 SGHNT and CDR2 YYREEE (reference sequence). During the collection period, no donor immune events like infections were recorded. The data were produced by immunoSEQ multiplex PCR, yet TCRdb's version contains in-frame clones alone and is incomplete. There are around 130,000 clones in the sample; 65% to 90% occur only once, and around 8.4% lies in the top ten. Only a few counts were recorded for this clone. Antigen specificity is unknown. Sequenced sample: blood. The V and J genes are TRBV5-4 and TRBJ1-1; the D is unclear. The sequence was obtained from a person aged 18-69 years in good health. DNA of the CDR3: TGTGCCAGCAGCCCGCGAACTCAGGACACTGAAGCTTTCTTT. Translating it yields CASSPRTQDTEAFF.